These 22 T cell receptor beta chains were all obtained from the same sample, sequenced in a study of cytomegalovirus exposure and HLA in healthy donors. Primers for the PCR totalled 60 Vbeta and 13 Jbeta. Method: immunoSEQ multiplex PCR; TCRdb's copy keeps in-frame clones and lacks some. The table lists approximately 73,000 clones, 79% of them singletons. The specimen was PBMCs. The receptors were sampled from a middle-aged woman in good health and CMV-seropositive.

This chain connects TRBV29-1 to TRBJ1-1, with TRBD1 matching over 8 bases. The germline gives CDR1 SQVTM, CDR2 ANQGSEA. With V trimmed by 4 bases and J by 1 base, 8 bases remained unmatched. The CDR3 covers 15 residues. CDR3 in amino acids: CSVVGEGQGNTEAFF. CDR3 DNA sequence: TGCAGCGTTGTGGGGGAAGGACAGGGGAACACTGAAGCTTTCTTT.

This clone occurred once. CDR3 in amino acids: CASSKTTGNTEAFF. CDR3 nucleotides: TGTGCCAGTAGTAAAACGACAGGGAACACTGAAGCTTTCTTT. The chain couples TRBV19 to TRBJ1-1; D is perhaps TRBD1 (6 bases). Looked up from germline, CDR1 is LNHDA and CDR2 is SQIVND (reference sequence). V dropped 4 bases and J dropped 1 base, with 10 bases sitting between them. There are 14 residues in the CDR3.

In DNA form, the CDR3 reads TGTGCCAGCAGCTACAGGTCGGGTTTGGGCACAGATACGCAGTATTTT. Encoded protein: CASSYRSGLGTDTQYF. V is TRBV5-4 and J is TRBJ2-3; D is possibly TRBD1 (5 bases). Germline values: CDR1 SGHNT, CDR2 YYREEE (reference sequence). V gave up 3 bases and J gave up 1 base, with 15 bases separating them. The CDR3 is made up of 16 amino acids.

The chain joins TRBV25-1 to TRBJ2-5; D remains ambiguous. The CDR3 loop spans 16 amino acids. V was clipped by 3 bases and J by 6 bases, with 20 bases between them. The germline CDR1 and CDR2 sequences are MGHDK and SYGVNS. The CDR3 bases are TGTGCCAGCAGTGAGAATAAGAGGTCCAATCAAAAGACCCAGTACTTC. It encodes CASSENKRSNQKTQYF. The whole variable domain, remainder taken from reference TRBV25-1 and TRBJ2-5, is EADIYQTPRYLVIGTGKKITLECSQTMGHDKMYWYQQDPGMELHLIHYSYGVNSTEKGDLSSESTVSRIRTEHFPLTLESARPSHTSQYLCASSENKRSNQKTQYFGPGTRLLVL.

The chain combines TRBV15 with TRBJ2-1, with 8 nucleotides matching TRBD2. V shed 0 bases, J shed 7 bases, and the junction held 8 bases outside the gene matches. The CDR3 consists of 16 residues. Looked up from germline, CDR1 is LNHNV and CDR2 is YYDKDF (reference sequence). CDR3 bases: TGTGCCACCAGCAGAGATTTCAGCGGGAGTGTGAATGAGCAGTTCTTC. This sequence encodes CATSRDFSGSVNEQFF.

This clone appeared a few times. This chain joins TRBV4-1 and TRBJ2-7; 15 nucleotides align to TRBD2. Germline V gene data show CDR1 as MGHRA and CDR2 as YSYEKL. The CDR3 has 16 amino acids. J was trimmed by 2 bases and V by 1 base; bases with no gene match: 0. The chain's CDR3 is CASSQGTSGGAYEQYF. The CDR3, as DNA: TGCGCCAGCAGCCAAGGGACTAGCGGGGGGGCCTACGAGCAGTACTTC.

In its sample, this clone was seen once. The J gene is TRBJ1-1, the V gene TRBV15; D unresolved. The length of the CDR3 is 13 residues. Trimming pared 0 bases from V and 8 bases from J, leaving 10 bases between. Germline V gene data show CDR1 as LNHNV and CDR2 as YYDKDF (reference sequence). Here the CDR3 reads CATSRDRGVEAFF. For the CDR3, the DNA is TGTGCCACCAGCAGAGATCGAGGAGTGGAAGCTTTCTTT.

The chain has TRBV7-9 and TRBJ2-5; 7 positions agree with TRBD1. V was clipped by 5 bases and J by 3 bases; unmatched bases: 6. The CDR3 is 14 residues long. Germline loops: CDR1 SEHNR, CDR2 FQNEAQ (reference sequence). The CDR3 here is CASSRAGGKETQYF. CDR3 DNA sequence: TGTGCCAGCAGCCGGGCAGGGGGTAAAGAGACCCAGTACTTC.

V and J are TRBV7-9 and TRBJ2-7, with a tentative D call TRBD2 (7 bases). Germline CDR1 is SEHNR and CDR2 is FQNEAQ (reference sequence). V dropped 3 bases and J dropped 4 bases, with 10 bases sitting between them. The CDR3 totals 13 residues. For the CDR3, the DNA is TGTGCCAGCAGCTTGGGGGGGCTGTACGAGCAGTACTTC. As protein: CASSLGGLYEQYF. The full variable domain, completed using reference TRBV7-9 and TRBJ2-7, is DTGVSQNPRHKITKRGQNVTFRCDPISEHNRLYWYRQTLGQGPEFLTYFQNEAQLEKSRLLSDRFSAERPKGSFSTLEIQRTEQGDSAMYLCASSLGGLYEQYFGPGTRLTVT.

The V gene is TRBV4-1, the J gene TRBJ2-6; possibly TRBD2 for D (6 bases). This CDR3 has 16 amino acids. Germline lookup yields CDR1 MGHRA and CDR2 YSYEKL. V was shortened by 4 bases and J by 1 base, with 11 bases between the two germline ends. CDR3 coding DNA: TGCGCCAGCAGCCGCGGGACGGCTTCTGGGGCCAACGTCCTGACTTTC. It translates to CASSRGTASGANVLTF.

The V gene is TRBV7-2, the J gene TRBJ2-2; the match to TRBD2 covers 9 bases. The CDR3 runs 15 residues. From germline, CDR1 is SGHTA and CDR2 FQGNSA. The trim removed 2 bases at V and 7 bases at J, leaving 5 bases unmatched. CDR3 protein: CASSLLAGGGGELFF. The DNA of the CDR3 is TGTGCCAGCAGCTTATTGGCGGGAGGGGGCGGGGAGCTGTTTTTT. Full variable domain (remainder filled in from reference TRBV7-2 and TRBJ2-2): GAGVSQSPSNKVTEKGKDVELRCDPISGHTALYWYRQSLGQGLEFLIYFQGNSAPDKSGLPSDRFSAERTGGSVSTLTIQRTQQEDSAVYLCASSLLAGGGGELFFGEGSRLTVL.

This chain joins TRBV5-1 and TRBJ1-2; 11 nucleotides match TRBD1. The CDR3 extends over 17 amino acids. CDR1 is SGHRS and CDR2 is YFSETQ in the germline V gene. V gave up 2 bases and J gave up 3 bases; unmatched junction bases: 9. The CDR3 coding sequence is TGCGCCAGCAGCTTAAAACGGGACAGGGGGTTCTACTATGGCTACACCTTC. As protein: CASSLKRDRGFYYGYTF. The whole variable domain, remainder taken from reference TRBV5-1 and TRBJ1-2, is KAGVTQTPRYLIKTRGQQVTLSCSPISGHRSVSWYQQTPGQGLQFLFEYFSETQRNKGNFPGRFSGRQFSNSRSEMNVSTLELGDSALYLCASSLKRDRGFYYGYTFGSGTRLTVV.

The V call is TRBV7-8, the J call TRBJ2-7; 10 nucleotides align to TRBD2. The ends lost 5 bases at V and 7 bases at J; junction bases unmatched: 11. CDR1 SGHVS and CDR2 FQNEAQ come from the germline V gene. This CDR3 has 15 amino acids. The CDR3 DNA reads TGTGCCAGCAGCACAGACGGTAGCGGGAGGTGGGAGCAGTACTTC. Amino acids: CASSTDGSGRWEQYF.

This clone appeared a single time. The chain combines TRBV5-4 with TRBJ1-1, with TRBD1 identical over 9 bases. V dropped 4 bases and J dropped 7; count of bases not matched to a gene: 8. Germline assignment: CDR1 SGHNT and CDR2 YYREEE (reference sequence). This CDR3 spans 14 amino acids. This CDR3 reads CASSPGQGKNEAFF. The CDR3 nucleotides are TGTGCCAGCAGCCCAGGACAGGGGAAAAATGAAGCTTTCTTT.

This clone was observed a handful of times. This sequence joins TRBV10-1 and TRBJ1-2; 8 positions agree with TRBD1. V was clipped by 11 bases and J by 6 bases; unmatched bases: 5. Germline V gene data show CDR1 as WNHNN and CDR2 as SYGVQD (reference sequence). This CDR3 has 11 residues. CDR3: CAGQGANGYTF. The CDR3 DNA sequence: TGCGCCGGGCAGGGGGCGAATGGCTACACCTTC.

This chain joins TRBV21-1 and TRBJ2-2; no DNA check was done on the table's D call, TRBD2. TRBV21-1 is flagged as a pseudogene. The CDR3 extends over 17 amino acids. This CDR3 reads CASSKRRAGVSTGELFF. The CDR3, as DNA: TGTGCCAGCAGCAAAAGGAGGGCGGGGGTTAGCACCGGGGAGCTGTTTTTT.

V and J are TRBV10-3 and TRBJ2-7, with 9 bases fitting TRBD1. CDR3 length: 14 amino acids. J was trimmed by 5 bases and V by 11 bases; bases with no gene match: 13. Germline CDR1 and CDR2: ENHRY and SYGVKD. This CDR3 reads CAASQGQGRNEQYF. The CDR3 bases are TGTGCCGCGAGCCAGGGACAGGGAAGGAACGAGCAGTACTTC.

Only one count was recorded for this clone. The J gene is TRBJ1-2, the V gene TRBV4-1; possibly TRBD1 for D (6 bases). This CDR3 is 14 amino acids long. Germline V gene lookup returns CDR1 MGHRA and CDR2 YSYEKL. Trimming stripped 7 bases from V and 5 bases from J, with 17 bases between. The CDR3 sequence is CASNHPDRSYGYTF. The CDR3 nucleotides are TGCGCCAGCAACCACCCGGACAGATCTTATGGCTACACCTTC.

The chain joins TRBV4-2 to TRBJ2-5; 15 bases line up with TRBD2. V lost 4 bases to trimming and J lost 4 bases; unmatched junction nucleotides: 13. Germline V gives CDR1 LGHNA, CDR2 YNFKEQ. This CDR3 comprises 19 residues. The DNA for the CDR3 is TGTGCCAGCAGCCTGGGGGGGGGACTAGCGGGAGGAAGGCGAGAGACCCAGTACTTC. This sequence encodes CASSLGGGLAGGRRETQYF.

This chain uses TRBV7-9 with TRBJ1-1; tentatively, D is TRBD1 (6 bases). CDR1 SEHNR and CDR2 FQNEAQ come from the germline V gene (reference sequence). This CDR3 has 17 amino acids. The V end lost 4 bases, the J end lost 6 bases, and 24 bases lay between the germline ends. The CDR3 DNA sequence: TGTGCCAGCAGCTCTCATGACAGGCGAGGGTTTAGGGCTGAAGCTTTCTTT. It is translated as CASSSHDRRGFRAEAFF.

The chain combines TRBV6-7 with TRBJ1-6; 11 nucleotides line up with TRBD1. TRBV6-7 is an ORF; its function is uncertain. There are 15 residues in the CDR3. Germline trimming cut 8 bases from V and 10 bases from J; bases unmatched to any gene: 10. The CDR3 DNA reads as TGTGCCAGCGGTTGGACAGGGGGCTCAAGGTCACCCCTCCACTTT. Translated: CASGWTGGSRSPLHF.

The gene calls are TRBV30 and TRBJ1-1; 8 nucleotides line up with TRBD1. From germline, CDR1 is GTSNPN and CDR2 SVGIG (reference sequence). V shed 0 bases and J 2 bases; nucleotides not matched to a gene: 8. The CDR3 loop spans 16 amino acids. The CDR3 region is CAWSVPGQEFNTEAFF. In nucleotides, the CDR3 is TGTGCCTGGAGTGTACCGGGACAGGAATTTAACACTGAAGCTTTCTTT.